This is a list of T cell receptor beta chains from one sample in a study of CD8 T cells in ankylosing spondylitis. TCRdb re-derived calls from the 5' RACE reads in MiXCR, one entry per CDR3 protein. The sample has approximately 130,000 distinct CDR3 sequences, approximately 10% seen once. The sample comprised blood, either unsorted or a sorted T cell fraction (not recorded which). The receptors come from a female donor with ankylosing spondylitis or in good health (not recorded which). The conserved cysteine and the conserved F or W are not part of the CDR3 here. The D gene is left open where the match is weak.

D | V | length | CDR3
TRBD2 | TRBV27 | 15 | ASSLLLASGFTDTQY
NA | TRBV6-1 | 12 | ASLGRGIREKLF
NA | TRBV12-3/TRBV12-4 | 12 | ASSLFSGNTEAF
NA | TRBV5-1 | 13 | ASSQDRGVNEKLF
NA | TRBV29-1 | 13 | SVPLRLGTDYGYT
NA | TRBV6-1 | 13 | ASKSGAGPGTEAF
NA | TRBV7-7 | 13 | ASSHDRSSYNEQF
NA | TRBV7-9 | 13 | ASSLAGVTGYEQY
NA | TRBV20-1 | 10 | AQLSSGNTTY
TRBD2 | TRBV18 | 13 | ASSPRTSVDYEQY
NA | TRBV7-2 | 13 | ASSLAAGQNTEAF
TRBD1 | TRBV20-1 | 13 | SARDRRGRNTEAF
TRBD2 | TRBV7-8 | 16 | ASSLGAKREGLWNEQF
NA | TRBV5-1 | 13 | ASSLGERNTGELF
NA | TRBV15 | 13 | ATSRDKWNTGELF
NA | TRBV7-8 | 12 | ASSSGGIDQPQH
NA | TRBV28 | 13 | ASTSIPGGENIQY
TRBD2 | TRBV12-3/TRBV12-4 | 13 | ASSLSGGTYNEQF
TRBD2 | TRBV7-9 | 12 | ASSSRDYSYEQY
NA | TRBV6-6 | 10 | ASSYLQNEQF
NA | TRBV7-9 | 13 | ASSQSGDANEKLF
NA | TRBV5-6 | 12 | ASSYQVPEGGYT
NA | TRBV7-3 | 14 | ASSLTPGQLAGELF
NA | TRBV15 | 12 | ATSSGLVEETQY
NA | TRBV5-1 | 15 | ASSLLPSGTGKETQY
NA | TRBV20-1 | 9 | SARDRGPLH
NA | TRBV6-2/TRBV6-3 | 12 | ASSYNLGTGEAF
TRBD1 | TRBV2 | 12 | ASSESRGLAEAF
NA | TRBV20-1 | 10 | SAPKGSGELF
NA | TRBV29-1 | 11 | SVRGLKTDTQY
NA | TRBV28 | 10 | ASSSYNQPQH
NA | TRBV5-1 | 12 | ASSLEPGKETQY
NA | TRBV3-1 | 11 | ASSRDTGLPQH
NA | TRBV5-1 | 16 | ASSLTPSRKISYNEQF
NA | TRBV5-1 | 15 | ASSPRGGSYMNTEAF
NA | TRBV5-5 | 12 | ASSLEAGRQPQH
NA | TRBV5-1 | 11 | ASSLVAGEKLF
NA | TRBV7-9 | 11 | ASSFGGVTEAF
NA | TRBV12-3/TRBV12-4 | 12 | ASSPQGQLSGYT
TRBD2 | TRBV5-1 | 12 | ASSLRLAGEEQY
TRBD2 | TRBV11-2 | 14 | ASSLIAGVFYNEQF
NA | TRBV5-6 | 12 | ASSPRQAGDTQY
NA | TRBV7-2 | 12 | ASRPPDYRSEQY